The clone carrying this TCR beta chain was detected many times. The antigen remains unidentified. The PBMC fraction was derived from 9 to 10 ml of fresh peripheral blood. This CDR3 comprises 13 residues. Trimming removed 0 bases from V and 8 bases from J, with 11 bases in between. The germline V gene encodes CDR1 SGHKS and CDR2 YYEKEE (reference sequence). The sample belongs to a study of Graves' ophthalmopathy and Graves' hyperthyroidism. Study at large: Peripheral blood was collected at initial diagnosis, before any treatment. Regarding the study as a whole: The blood repertoire also included most expanded thyroid clonotypes above 0.001 frequency.

The authors amplified TCR beta CDR3 regions from RNA transcripts. Amplification began with first-round RT-PCR using HTBI primers, then second-round multiplex PCR was performed. TCRdb recomputed calls from the multiplex PCR reads with MiXCR, one row per CDR3 protein. This sample has 650,000 to 900,000 distinct CDR3 sequences; about 44% occur once, and the top ten carry 44%. The gene calls are TRBV5-5 and TRBJ1-2; possible D gene TRBD1, 5 bases. The receptor was isolated from an adult man with Graves' ophthalmopathy. The specimen was peripheral blood. In DNA form, the CDR3 reads TGTGCCAGCAGCTTGGCCGACAGTGACGGCTACACCTTC. Translation: CASSLADSDGYTF.